Presented here are 7 T cell receptor beta chains from one specimen sequenced in a study of blood T cells in healthy people across ages. PCR was performed a second time for roughly 7 to 12 cycles using a sample-barcoded 5' primer and a J-beta primer mix. Via MiXCR, TCRdb re-called the 5' RACE reads, giving one row per CDR3 protein. Of some 700,000 distinct CDR3 sequences in the sample, about 42% were seen once. Sequenced sample: blood. The receptors were gathered from a woman aged 60-70 years in good health.

This clonotype was counted a few times. The chain couples TRBV3-1 to TRBJ2-7; D is undetermined. Germline CDR1 reads LGHDT; CDR2 reads YNNKEL (reference sequence). The CDR3 covers 15 residues. Trimming pared 2 bases from V and 0 bases from J, leaving 11 bases between. The CDR3 DNA reads as TGTGCCAGCAGCCAAAGGACGTTGGTCTCCTACGAGCAGTACTTC. Amino acids: CASSQRTLVSYEQYF.

The rearrangement uses TRBV7-3 and TRBJ2-1; D possibly matches TRBD1 or TRBD2 (7 bases each). The CDR3 runs 18 residues. Germline V gives CDR1 SGHTA, CDR2 FQGTGA. V gave up 2 bases and J gave up 2 bases, with 19 bases separating them. DNA for the CDR3: TGTGCCAGCAGCTTACTGGGGGGGCAGGGGGTCACCTACAATGAGCAGTTCTTC. Protein: CASSLLGGQGVTYNEQFF.

Concerning this clonotype itself: This may be a read error: a much more frequent sequence differs by one nucleotide. This chain uses TRBV18 with TRBJ2-3, with 9 bases aligning to TRBD2. This CDR3 is 16 amino acids long. V lost 10 bases to trimming and J lost 9 bases; unmatched junction nucleotides: 20. In germline, CDR1 is KGHSH, CDR2 LQKENI. CDR3 in DNA: TGTGCCAACTCGCCTCCTAGCGGGGAAGGACTACGGACGCAGTATTTT. The encoded protein is CANSPPSGEGLRTQYF. Together with reference TRBV18 and TRBJ2-3, the CDR3 gives the full variable domain: NAGVMQNPRHLVRRRGQEARLRCSPMKGHSHVYWYRQLPEEGLKFMVYLQKENIIDESGMPKERFSAEFPKEGPSILRIQQVVRGDSAAYFCANSPPSGEGLRTQYFGPGTRLTVL.

This chain links TRBV4-2 with TRBJ2-5, with 7 bases aligning to TRBD1. In germline, CDR1 is LGHNA, CDR2 YNFKEQ. The CDR3 totals 16 residues. V shed 0 bases and J 13 bases; nucleotides not matched to a gene: 17. CDR3 amino acids: CASSQEAGTDSYERYF. In DNA form, the CDR3 reads TGTGCCAGCAGCCAAGAGGCAGGGACAGACTCCTACGAGCGGTACTTC.

To note about this clonotype: Possible read error: a much larger clone is one base away. This chain uses TRBV27 with TRBJ2-1; TRBD2 might be the D (5 bases). The DNA end favors TRBJ2-7, so the J call may be wrong. This CDR3 is 14 amino acids long. CDR1 is MNHEY, CDR2 SMNVEV, per germline (reference sequence). CDR3 coding DNA: TGTGCCAGCAGTTTCCGGGGAGCCTACAATGAGCAGTACTTC. It codes for CASSFRGAYNEQYF.

This rearrangement joins TRBV2 to TRBJ2-7; 9 nucleotides line up with TRBD2. The end of the DNA fits TRBJ2-5 better, so the J call may be wrong. The CDR3 extends over 14 amino acids. Germline CDR1 and CDR2: SNHLY and FYNNEI. CDR3 bases: TGTGCCAGCAGTCGGACTAGCGAGTATGAGACCCAGTACTTC. This translates into CASSRTSEYETQYF.

The rearrangement uses TRBV6-1 and TRBJ2-7; D remains ambiguous. Trimming took off 6 bases at V and 5 bases at J, with 11 bases between the two ends. Germline V gene data show CDR1 as MNHNS and CDR2 as SASEGT. The CDR3 sequence is 12 residues long. The CDR3 loop reads CASSPETHEQYF. CDR3 DNA: TGTGCCAGCAGCCCGGAGACCCACGAGCAGTACTTC.